This T cell receptor beta chain was retrieved from a study of blood T cell repertoires in COVID-19. Under the authors' procedure: Nucleated cell number was recorded as an estimate derived from reference gene primer amplification. Generated by immunoSEQ multiplex PCR, the TCRdb table keeps only in-frame clones and is missing some. V, J and clone size were drawn from that table, and D and trimming were deduced from the DNA. The repertoire holds hundreds of thousands of clones, with roughly nine tenths as singletons. Germline trimming cut 6 bases from V and 0 bases from J; bases unmatched to any gene: 9. The germline gives CDR1 SGHVS, CDR2 FQNEAQ. The CDR3 consists of 18 residues. Adults between roughly 18 and 89 years of age took part from about two dozen US areas. Participant-given clinical history determined each cohort assignment. Resolution of symptoms, clearance, or two negative PCRs was present in recovered Cohort 3 donors.

Sequencing was performed on PBMCs or T cells enriched from blood (not recorded which). The chain is built from TRBV7-8 and TRBJ1-6, with 9 bases that match TRBD1. The receptor comes from a man aged 30-40 years who had recovered from COVID-19. CDR3 loop: CASSPTGTGSSYNSPLHF. DNA of the CDR3: TGTGCCAGCAGTCCCACTGGGACAGGGAGCTCCTATAATTCACCCCTCCACTTT.